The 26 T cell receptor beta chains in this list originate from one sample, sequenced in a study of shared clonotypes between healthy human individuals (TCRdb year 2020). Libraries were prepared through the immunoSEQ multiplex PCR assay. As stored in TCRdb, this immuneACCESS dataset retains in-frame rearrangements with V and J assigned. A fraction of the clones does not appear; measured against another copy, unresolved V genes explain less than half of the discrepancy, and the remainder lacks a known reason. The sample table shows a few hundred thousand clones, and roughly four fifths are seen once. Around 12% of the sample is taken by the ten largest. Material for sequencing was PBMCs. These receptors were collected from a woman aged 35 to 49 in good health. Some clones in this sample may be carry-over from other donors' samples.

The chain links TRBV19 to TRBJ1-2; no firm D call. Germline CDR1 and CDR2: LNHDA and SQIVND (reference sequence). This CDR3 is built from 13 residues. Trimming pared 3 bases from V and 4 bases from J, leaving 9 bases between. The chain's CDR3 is CASSMRQTYGYTF. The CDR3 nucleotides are TGTGCCAGTAGTATGCGGCAGACCTATGGCTACACCTTC.

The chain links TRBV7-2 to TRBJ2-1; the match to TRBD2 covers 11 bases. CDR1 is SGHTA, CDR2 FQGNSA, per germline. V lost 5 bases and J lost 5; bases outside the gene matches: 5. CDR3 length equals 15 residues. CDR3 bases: TGTGCCAGCAGCCCCGGACTAGCGGGTAACAATGAGCAGTTCTTC. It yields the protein CASSPGLAGNNEQFF.

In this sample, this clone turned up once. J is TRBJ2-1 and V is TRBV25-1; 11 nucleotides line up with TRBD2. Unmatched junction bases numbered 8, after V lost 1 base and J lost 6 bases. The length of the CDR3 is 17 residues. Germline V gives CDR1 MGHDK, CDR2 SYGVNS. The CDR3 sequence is CASSELGTSGSINEQFF. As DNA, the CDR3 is TGTGCCAGCAGTGAATTGGGAACTAGCGGGAGTATCAATGAGCAGTTCTTC.

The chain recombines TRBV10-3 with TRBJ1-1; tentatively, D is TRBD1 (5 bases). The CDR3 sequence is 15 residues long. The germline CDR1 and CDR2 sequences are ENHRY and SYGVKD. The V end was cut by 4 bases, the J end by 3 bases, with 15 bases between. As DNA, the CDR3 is TGTGCCATCAGTGGAGATGGGGTAGGGGACACTGAAGCTTTCTTT. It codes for CAISGDGVGDTEAFF.

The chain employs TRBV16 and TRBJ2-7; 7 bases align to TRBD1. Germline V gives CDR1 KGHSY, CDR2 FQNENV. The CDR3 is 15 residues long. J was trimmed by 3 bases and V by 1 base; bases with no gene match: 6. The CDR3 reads CASSQFGTAVYEQYF. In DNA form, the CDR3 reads TGTGCCAGCAGCCAATTCGGGACAGCGGTCTACGAGCAGTACTTC.

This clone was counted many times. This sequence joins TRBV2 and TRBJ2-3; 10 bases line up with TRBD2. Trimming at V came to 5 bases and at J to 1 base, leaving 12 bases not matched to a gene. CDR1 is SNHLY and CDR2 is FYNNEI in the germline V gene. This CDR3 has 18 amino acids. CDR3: CASSIRPSGSSGTDTQYF. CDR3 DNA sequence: TGTGCCAGCAGTATTCGGCCTAGCGGGAGTTCGGGCACAGATACGCAGTATTTT. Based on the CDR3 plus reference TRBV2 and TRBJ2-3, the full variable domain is EPEVTQTPSHQVTQMGQEVILRCVPISNHLYFYWYRQILGQKVEFLVSFYNNEISEKSEIFDDQFSVERPDGSNFTLKIRSTKLEDSAMYFCASSIRPSGSSGTDTQYFGPGTRLTVL.

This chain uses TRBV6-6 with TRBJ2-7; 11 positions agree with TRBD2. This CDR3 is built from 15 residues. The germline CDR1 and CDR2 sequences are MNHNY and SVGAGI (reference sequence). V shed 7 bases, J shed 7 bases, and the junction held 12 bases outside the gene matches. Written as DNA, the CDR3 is TGTGCCAGCACCGATGGGACTAGCGGTTTAGAAGAGCAGTACTTC. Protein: CASTDGTSGLEEQYF.

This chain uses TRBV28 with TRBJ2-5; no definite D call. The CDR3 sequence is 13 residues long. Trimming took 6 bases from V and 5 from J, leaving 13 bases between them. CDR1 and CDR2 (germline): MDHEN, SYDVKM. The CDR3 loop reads CASRDRAGETQYF. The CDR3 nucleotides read TGTGCCAGCAGGGATAGGGCTGGGGAGACCCAGTACTTC.

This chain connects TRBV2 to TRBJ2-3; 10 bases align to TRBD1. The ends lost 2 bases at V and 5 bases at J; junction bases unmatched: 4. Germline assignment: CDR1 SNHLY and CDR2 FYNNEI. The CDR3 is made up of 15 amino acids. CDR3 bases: TGTGCCAGCAGTGAAATGGGACAGGGGATAGATACGCAGTATTTT. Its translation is CASSEMGQGIDTQYF. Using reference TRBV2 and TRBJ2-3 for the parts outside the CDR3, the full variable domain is EPEVTQTPSHQVTQMGQEVILRCVPISNHLYFYWYRQILGQKVEFLVSFYNNEISEKSEIFDDQFSVERPDGSNFTLKIRSTKLEDSAMYFCASSEMGQGIDTQYFGPGTRLTVL.

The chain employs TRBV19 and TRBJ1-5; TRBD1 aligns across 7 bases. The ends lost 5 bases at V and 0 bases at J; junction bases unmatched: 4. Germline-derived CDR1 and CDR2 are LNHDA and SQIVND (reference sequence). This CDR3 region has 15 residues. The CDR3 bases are TGTGCCAGTAGTGTACAGGGGTATAGCAATCAGCCCCAGCATTTT. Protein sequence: CASSVQGYSNQPQHF.

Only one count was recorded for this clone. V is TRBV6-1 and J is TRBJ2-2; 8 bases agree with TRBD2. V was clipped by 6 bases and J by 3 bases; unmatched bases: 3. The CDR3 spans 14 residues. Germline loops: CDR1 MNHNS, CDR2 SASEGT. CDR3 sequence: CASRGAGDTGELFF. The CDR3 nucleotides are TGTGCCAGCAGGGGAGCGGGGGACACCGGGGAGCTGTTTTTT.

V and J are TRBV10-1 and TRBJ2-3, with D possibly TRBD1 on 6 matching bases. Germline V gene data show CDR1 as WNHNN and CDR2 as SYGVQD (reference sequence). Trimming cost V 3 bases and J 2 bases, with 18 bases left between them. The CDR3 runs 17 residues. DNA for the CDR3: TGCGCCAGCAGTGACGCTGACAGGAGAAGCCTCACAGATACGCAGTATTTT. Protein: CASSDADRRSLTDTQYF.

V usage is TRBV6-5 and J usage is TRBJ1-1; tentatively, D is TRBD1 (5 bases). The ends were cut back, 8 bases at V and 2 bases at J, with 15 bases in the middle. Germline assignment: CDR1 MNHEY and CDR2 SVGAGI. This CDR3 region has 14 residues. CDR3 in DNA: TGTGCCAGCTCCCGGTGGGGCCCCAACACTGAAGCTTTCTTT. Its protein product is CASSRWGPNTEAFF.

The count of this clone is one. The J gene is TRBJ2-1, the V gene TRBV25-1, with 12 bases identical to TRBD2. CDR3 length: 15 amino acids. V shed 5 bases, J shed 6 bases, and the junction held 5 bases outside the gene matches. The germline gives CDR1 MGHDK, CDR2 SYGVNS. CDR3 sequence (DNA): TGTGCCAGCAGTCCCCCGACTAGCGGGGGCAATGAGCAGTTCTTC. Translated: CASSPPTSGGNEQFF.

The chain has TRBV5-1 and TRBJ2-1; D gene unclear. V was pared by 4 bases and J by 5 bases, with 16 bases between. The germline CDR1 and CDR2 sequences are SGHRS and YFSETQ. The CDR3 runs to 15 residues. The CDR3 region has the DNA TGCGCCAGCAGCCGCTTCCCGGGCCGGGACAATGAGCAGTTCTTC. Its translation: CASSRFPGRDNEQFF.

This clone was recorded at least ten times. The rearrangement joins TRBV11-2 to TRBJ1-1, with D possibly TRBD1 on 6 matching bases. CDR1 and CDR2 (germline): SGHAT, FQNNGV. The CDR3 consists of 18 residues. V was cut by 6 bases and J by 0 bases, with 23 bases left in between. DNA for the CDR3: TGTGCCAGCAGTAATATCGGACAGTTCATCCGCATGAACACTGAAGCTTTCTTT. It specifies CASSNIGQFIRMNTEAFF.

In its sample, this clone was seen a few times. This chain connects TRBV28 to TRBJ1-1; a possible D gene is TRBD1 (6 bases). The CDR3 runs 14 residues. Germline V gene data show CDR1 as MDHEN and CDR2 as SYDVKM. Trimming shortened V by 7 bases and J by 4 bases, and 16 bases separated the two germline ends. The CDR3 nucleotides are TGTGCCAGCACCCCTGGAGGGGGGACCACTGAAGCTTTCTTT. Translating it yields CASTPGGGTTEAFF.

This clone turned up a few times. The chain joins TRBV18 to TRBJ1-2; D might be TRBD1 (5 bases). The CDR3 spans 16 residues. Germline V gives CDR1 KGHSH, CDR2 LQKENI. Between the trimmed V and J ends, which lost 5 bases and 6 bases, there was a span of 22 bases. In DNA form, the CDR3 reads TGTGCCAGCTCATTTCTCCTGGACACCTCCTCCGATGGCTACACCTTC. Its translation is CASSFLLDTSSDGYTF.

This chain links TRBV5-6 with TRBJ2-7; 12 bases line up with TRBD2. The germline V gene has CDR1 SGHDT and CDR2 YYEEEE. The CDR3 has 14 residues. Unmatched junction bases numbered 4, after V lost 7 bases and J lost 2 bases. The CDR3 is CASWRLAGAYEQYF. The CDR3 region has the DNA TGTGCCAGCTGGAGACTAGCGGGAGCCTACGAGCAGTACTTC.

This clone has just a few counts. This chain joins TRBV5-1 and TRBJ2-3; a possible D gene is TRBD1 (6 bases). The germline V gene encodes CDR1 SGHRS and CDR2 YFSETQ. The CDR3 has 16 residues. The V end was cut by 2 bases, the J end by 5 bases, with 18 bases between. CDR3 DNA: TGCGCCAGCAGCTTCTTTCCCCTCAAAGGGGGAGATACGCAGTATTTT. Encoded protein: CASSFFPLKGGDTQYF.

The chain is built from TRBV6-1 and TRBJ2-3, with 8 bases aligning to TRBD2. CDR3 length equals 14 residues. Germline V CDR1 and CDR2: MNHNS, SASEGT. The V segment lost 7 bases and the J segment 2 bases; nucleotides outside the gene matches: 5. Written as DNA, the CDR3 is TGTGCCAGCAAAGCGGGAGAAACCACAGATACGCAGTATTTT. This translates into CASKAGETTDTQYF.

The DNA for the CDR3 is TGTGCCAGCAGTTATCAGATACCCCTCTACAATGAGCAGTTCTTC. Translation gives CASSYQIPLYNEQFF. This rearrangement joins TRBV27 to TRBJ2-1; no firm D call. CDR1 MNHEY and CDR2 SMNVEV come from the germline V gene (reference sequence). V dropped 4 bases and J dropped 3 bases, with 13 bases sitting between them. The CDR3 runs 15 residues.

CDR3 in amino acids: CASEREPGEQYF. CDR3 bases: TGTGCCAGCGAGCGGGAGCCGGGCGAGCAGTACTTC. The rearrangement links TRBV6-5 to TRBJ2-7; 8 bases fit TRBD2. V shed 8 bases, J shed 6 bases, and the junction held 6 bases outside the gene matches. This CDR3 contains 12 residues. CDR1 is MNHEY and CDR2 is SVGAGI in the germline V gene.

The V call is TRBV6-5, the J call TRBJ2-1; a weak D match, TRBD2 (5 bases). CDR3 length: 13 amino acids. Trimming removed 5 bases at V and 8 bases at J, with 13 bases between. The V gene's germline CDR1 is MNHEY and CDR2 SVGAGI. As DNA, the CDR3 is TGTGCCAGCAGTACGACCACTAGGGATGAGCAGTTCTTC. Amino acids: CASSTTTRDEQFF.

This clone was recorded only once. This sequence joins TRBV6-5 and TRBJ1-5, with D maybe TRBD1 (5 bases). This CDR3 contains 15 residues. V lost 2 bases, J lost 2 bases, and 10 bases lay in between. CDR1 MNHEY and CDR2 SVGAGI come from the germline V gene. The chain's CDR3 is CASSYSLGGNQPQHF. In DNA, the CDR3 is TGTGCCAGCAGTTACAGTTTAGGGGGCAATCAGCCCCAGCATTTT.

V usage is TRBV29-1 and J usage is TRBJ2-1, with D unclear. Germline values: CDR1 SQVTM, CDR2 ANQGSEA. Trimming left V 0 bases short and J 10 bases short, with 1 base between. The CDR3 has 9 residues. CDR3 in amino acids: CSVEEEQFF. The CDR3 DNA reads TGCAGCGTTGAAGAAGAGCAGTTCTTC.